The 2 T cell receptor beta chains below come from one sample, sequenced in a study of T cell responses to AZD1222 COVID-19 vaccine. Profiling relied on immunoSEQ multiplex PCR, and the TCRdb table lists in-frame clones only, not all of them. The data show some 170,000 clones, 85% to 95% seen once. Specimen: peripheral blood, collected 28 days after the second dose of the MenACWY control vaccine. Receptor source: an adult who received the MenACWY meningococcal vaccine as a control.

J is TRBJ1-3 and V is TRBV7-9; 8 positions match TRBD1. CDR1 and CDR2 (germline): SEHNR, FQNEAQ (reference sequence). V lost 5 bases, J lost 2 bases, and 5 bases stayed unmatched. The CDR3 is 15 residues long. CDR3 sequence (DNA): TGTGCCAGCAGCCCGTGGACAGGGACTGGAAACACCATATATTTT. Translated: CASSPWTGTGNTIYF.

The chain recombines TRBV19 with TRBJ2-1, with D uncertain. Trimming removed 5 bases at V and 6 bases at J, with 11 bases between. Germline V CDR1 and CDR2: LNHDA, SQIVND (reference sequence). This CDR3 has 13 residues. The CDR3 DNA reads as TGTGCCAGTAGTTCCCGACCTGGCAATGAGCAGTTCTTC. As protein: CASSSRPGNEQFF.